A selection of T cell receptor beta chains follows, all from one sample in a study of Ad26.COV2.S vaccination and SARS-CoV-2 variants. Assay: immunoSEQ multiplex PCR; the TCRdb copy retains only in-frame clones and omits some. The sample gives around 300,000 clones, about 87% of which show up once; around 6.1% is in the top ten. The input for sequencing was peripheral blood, taken in a trial of Ad26.COV2.S vaccine versus placebo. These receptor sequences come from a person aged 18-65 years who received the Ad26.COV2.S COVID-19 vaccine or a placebo. Each CDR3 is given with its conserved first and last residue. Fields, in order: J gene, V gene, CDR3 protein.

j_gene: TRBJ1-5
v_gene: TRBV15
CDR3aa: CATSRDLGSNQPQHF

j_gene: TRBJ2-7
v_gene: TRBV28
CDR3aa: CASSLRPRYEQYF

j_gene: TRBJ2-2
v_gene: TRBV4-1
CDR3aa: CASSQVGRGELFF

j_gene: TRBJ1-5
v_gene: TRBV10-3
CDR3aa: CAISSGHQTNQPQHF

j_gene: TRBJ2-7
v_gene: TRBV10-3
CDR3aa: CAISAGTGGLREYEQYF

j_gene: TRBJ1-5
v_gene: TRBV2
CDR3aa: CASRQDNQPQHF

j_gene: TRBJ2-7
v_gene: TRBV7-2
CDR3aa: CASSLFSYEQYF

j_gene: TRBJ2-7
v_gene: TRBV25-1
CDR3aa: CASSQQGSLQYF

j_gene: TRBJ2-2
v_gene: TRBV3-1/TRBV3-2
CDR3aa: CASSPSADSNTGELFF

j_gene: TRBJ1-1
v_gene: TRBV12-5
CDR3aa: CASGLGGRTEAFF

j_gene: TRBJ2-7
v_gene: TRBV6-6
CDR3aa: CASSYADPGQGGQYF

j_gene: TRBJ2-7
v_gene: TRBV7-2
CDR3aa: CASSVPPSYEQYF

j_gene: TRBJ2-2
v_gene: TRBV5-4
CDR3aa: CASSLETGELFF

j_gene: TRBJ1-1
v_gene: TRBV9
CDR3aa: CASSVVRAGTEAFF

j_gene: TRBJ1-2
v_gene: TRBV7-9
CDR3aa: CASSLLSVYGYTF

j_gene: TRBJ1-1
v_gene: TRBV6-5
CDR3aa: CASSYDQGTEAFF

j_gene: TRBJ2-2
v_gene: TRBV12-5
CDR3aa: CASGLVTGNTGELFF

j_gene: TRBJ1-1
v_gene: TRBV9
CDR3aa: CASSVGRGSYTEAFF

j_gene: TRBJ1-5
v_gene: TRBV15
CDR3aa: CATSRTGINQPQHF

j_gene: TRBJ2-7
v_gene: TRBV5-1
CDR3aa: CASSLEFGGYEQYF

j_gene: TRBJ2-7
v_gene: TRBV5-6
CDR3aa: CASSPTSGASYEQYF

j_gene: TRBJ2-7
v_gene: TRBV24-1
CDR3aa: CATSDRDGYYEQYF

j_gene: TRBJ1-4
v_gene: TRBV27
CDR3aa: CASSYVRRGEKLFF

j_gene: TRBJ2-3
v_gene: TRBV9
CDR3aa: CASSTRLAGEFTDTQYF

j_gene: TRBJ2-7
v_gene: TRBV11-3
CDR3aa: CASAQGQNYEQYF

j_gene: TRBJ2-7
v_gene: TRBV4-1
CDR3aa: CASSQDLPAGAYEQYF

j_gene: TRBJ2-3
v_gene: TRBV7-3
CDR3aa: CASSLRRQGVPDTQYF

j_gene: TRBJ1-1
v_gene: TRBV28
CDR3aa: CASSFPAGTGFSEAFF

j_gene: TRBJ1-5
v_gene: TRBV7-8
CDR3aa: CASSLTRGLSNQPQHF

j_gene: TRBJ2-7
v_gene: TRBV25-1
CDR3aa: CASSGTAFYEQYF

j_gene: TRBJ2-7
v_gene: TRBV30
CDR3aa: CAWENRALGYEQYF

j_gene: TRBJ2-5
v_gene: TRBV7-9
CDR3aa: CASSPDRGETQYF

j_gene: TRBJ2-2
v_gene: TRBV7-7
CDR3aa: CASSSRRGANTGELFF

j_gene: TRBJ1-2
v_gene: TRBV7-3
CDR3aa: CASSLTAGASPGYTF

j_gene: TRBJ1-5
v_gene: TRBV21-1
CDR3aa: CASSPGSPYQPQHF

j_gene: TRBJ1-5
v_gene: TRBV6-1
CDR3aa: CASSEYKYSNQPQHF

j_gene: TRBJ1-2
v_gene: TRBV4-3
CDR3aa: CASSQGQGDGYTF

j_gene: TRBJ1-3
v_gene: TRBV3-1/TRBV3-2
CDR3aa: CASSQARGTGGNTIYF

j_gene: TRBJ1-1
v_gene: TRBV2
CDR3aa: CASKPLWGRENTEAFF

j_gene: TRBJ1-1
v_gene: TRBV19
CDR3aa: CASSGLQGVTEAFF

j_gene: TRBJ2-2
v_gene: TRBV7-2
CDR3aa: CASRPPGQGRLGELFF

j_gene: TRBJ2-5
v_gene: TRBV4-1
CDR3aa: CASSEGVLVTQYF

j_gene: TRBJ1-5
v_gene: TRBV18
CDR3aa: CASSGDRASNQPQHF

j_gene: TRBJ2-6
v_gene: TRBV18
CDR3aa: CASSPGTGGFVAGANVLTF

j_gene: TRBJ1-5
v_gene: TRBV15
CDR3aa: CATSREVNQPQHF

j_gene: TRBJ2-2
v_gene: TRBV6-5
CDR3aa: CASSYQAGDVTGELFF

j_gene: TRBJ2-7
v_gene: TRBV28
CDR3aa: CASSESRPPYEQYF

j_gene: TRBJ1-3
v_gene: TRBV5-6
CDR3aa: CASSSIGRTNTIYF

j_gene: TRBJ1-5
v_gene: TRBV6-5
CDR3aa: CASSYTGGQPQHF

j_gene: TRBJ2-5
v_gene: TRBV18
CDR3aa: CASSPNQETQYF

j_gene: TRBJ2-7
v_gene: TRBV6-2/TRBV6-3
CDR3aa: CASSYSLLAGDFYEQYF

j_gene: TRBJ1-2
v_gene: TRBV4-1
CDR3aa: CASSSSPGTDNYGYTF

j_gene: TRBJ2-2
v_gene: TRBV25-1
CDR3aa: CASSESRNTGELFF

j_gene: TRBJ1-1
v_gene: TRBV3-1/TRBV3-2
CDR3aa: CASSTPPGQPYTEAFF

j_gene: TRBJ1-1
v_gene: TRBV6-5
CDR3aa: CASRPGSGFTEAFF